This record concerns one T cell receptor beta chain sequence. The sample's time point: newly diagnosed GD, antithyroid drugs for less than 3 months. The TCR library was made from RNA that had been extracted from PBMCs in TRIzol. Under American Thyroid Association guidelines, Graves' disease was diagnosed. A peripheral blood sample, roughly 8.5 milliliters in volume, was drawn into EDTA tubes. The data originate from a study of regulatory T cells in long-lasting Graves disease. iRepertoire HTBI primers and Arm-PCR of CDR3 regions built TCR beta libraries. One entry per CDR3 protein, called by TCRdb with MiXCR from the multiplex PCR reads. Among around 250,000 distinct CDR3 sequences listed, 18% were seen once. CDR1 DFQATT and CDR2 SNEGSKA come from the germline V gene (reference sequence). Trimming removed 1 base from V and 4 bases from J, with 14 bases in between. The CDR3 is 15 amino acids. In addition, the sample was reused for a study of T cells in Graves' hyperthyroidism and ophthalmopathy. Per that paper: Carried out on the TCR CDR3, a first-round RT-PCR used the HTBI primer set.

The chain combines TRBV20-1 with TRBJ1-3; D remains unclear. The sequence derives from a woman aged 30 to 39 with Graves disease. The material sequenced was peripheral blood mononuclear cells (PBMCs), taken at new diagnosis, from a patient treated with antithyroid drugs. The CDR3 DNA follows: TGCAGTGCTAGAGGTGTCAGGATGAACGGAAACACCATATATTTT. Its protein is CSARGVRMNGNTIYF.